Each of the 18 T cell receptor beta chains below was sequenced from the same sample in a study of blood T cell repertoires in COVID-19 (TCRdb year 2020). The library was built by means of the immunoSEQ multiplex PCR assay. What TCRdb holds here is the immuneACCESS table cut down to in-frame rearrangements. Part of the clones is not present; checked against another copy, under half of the missing clones reflect an unresolved V gene, and the others are unexplained. Recorded for this sample are more than 150,000 clones; about 82% of them occurred a single time. Roughly 5.1% of the sample rests with the top ten. Sequencing was done on a sample of peripheral blood. The receptors were sampled from a woman aged 25 to 39 with acute or convalescent COVID-19.

A single count supports this clone. The chain recombines TRBV7-8 with TRBJ2-3, with TRBD2 matching over 11 bases. The CDR3 runs to 15 residues. The germline CDR1 and CDR2 sequences are SGHVS and FQNEAQ. J was trimmed by 4 bases and V by 5 bases; bases with no gene match: 5. CDR3 in amino acids: CASSLLAGGSDTQYF. The CDR3 nucleotides are TGTGCCAGCAGCCTGCTAGCGGGGGGATCAGATACGCAGTATTTT.

CDR3: CAWSVLGTANTEAFF. DNA for the CDR3: TGTGCCTGGAGTGTACTTGGGACAGCGAACACTGAAGCTTTCTTT. The genes are TRBV30 and TRBJ1-1; 7 bases map to TRBD1. This CDR3 is 15 amino acids long. Unmatched junction bases numbered 5, after V lost 0 bases and J lost 1 base. CDR1 is GTSNPN and CDR2 is SVGIG in the germline V gene (reference sequence).

The chain uses TRBV3-1 (or the pseudogene TRBV3-2) and TRBJ1-5; 9 bases are a match to TRBD1. The trim removed 6 bases at V and 6 bases at J, leaving 12 bases unmatched. There are 16 residues in the CDR3. CDR1 LGHDT and CDR2 YNNKEL come from the germline V gene (reference sequence). The CDR3: CASSPTRDRVSQPQHF. Here the CDR3 DNA reads TGTGCCAGCAGTCCAACCCGGGACAGGGTGTCTCAGCCCCAGCATTTT.

V is TRBV19 and J is TRBJ2-5, with 11 bases identical to TRBD2. Germline CDR1 is LNHDA and CDR2 is SQIVND (reference sequence). This CDR3 has 16 residues. V lost 4 bases and J lost 5; bases outside the gene matches: 9. Written as DNA, the CDR3 is TGTGCCAGTAGTACGGGGCTAGCGGGAGGTCGGGAGACCCAGTACTTC. It translates to CASSTGLAGGRETQYF.

The chain uses TRBV4-1 and TRBJ1-5; TRBD1 matches 10 bases. This CDR3 contains 15 residues. J lost 7 bases, V lost 4 bases, and 7 bases had no gene match. Germline CDR1 reads MGHRA; CDR2 reads YSYEKL. The CDR3: CASSLDRGRIQPQHF. The DNA for the CDR3 is TGCGCCAGCAGCCTAGACAGGGGGCGCATCCAGCCCCAGCATTTT.

The V and J genes are TRBV18 and TRBJ1-6; 9 bases are shared with TRBD1. The V and J ends lost 8 bases and 7 bases, in that order; junction bases with no gene match: 9. Germline V gene lookup returns CDR1 KGHSH and CDR2 LQKENI. The CDR3 length is 15 residues. CDR3 in amino acids: CASRGDRVANSPLHF. Here the CDR3 DNA reads TGTGCCAGCAGAGGGGACAGGGTAGCCAATTCACCCCTCCACTTT. The complete variable domain, with remaining parts taken from reference TRBV18 and TRBJ1-6, reads NAGVMQNPRHLVRRRGQEARLRCSPMKGHSHVYWYRQLPEEGLKFMVYLQKENIIDESGMPKERFSAEFPKEGPSILRIQQVVRGDSAAYFCASRGDRVANSPLHFGNGTRLTVT.

This chain connects TRBV30 to TRBJ1-1; possible D gene TRBD1, 6 bases. Per germline, CDR1 GTSNPN and CDR2 SVGIG (reference sequence). The CDR3 extends over 12 amino acids. The V end was cut by 1 base, the J end by 6 bases, with 9 bases between. CDR3 protein: CAWSGQVAEAFF. The CDR3 nucleotides are TGTGCCTGGAGTGGACAGGTAGCTGAAGCTTTCTTT.

This chain connects TRBV5-1 to TRBJ2-3; D call uncertain. CDR3 size: 15 residues. The germline V gene has CDR1 SGHRS and CDR2 YFSETQ. The V end lost 0 bases, the J end lost 0 bases, and 8 bases lay between the germline ends. Here the CDR3 DNA reads TGCGCCAGCAGCTTGGAAGGCAGGAGCACAGATACGCAGTATTTT. Amino acid sequence: CASSLEGRSTDTQYF.

V gene TRBV24-1 combines with J gene TRBJ1-2, with D unresolved. From germline, CDR1 is KGHDR and CDR2 SFDVKD. V shed 3 bases and J shed 6 bases, with 13 bases lying between them. The CDR3 spans 14 residues. The CDR3 DNA is TGTGCCACCAGTGATACTAATACATTGGATGGCTACACCTTC. This translates into CATSDTNTLDGYTF.

The genes are TRBV7-8 and TRBJ1-5; perhaps TRBD1 as D (5 bases). Trimming stripped 5 bases from V and 0 bases from J, with 17 bases between. The CDR3 length is 17 residues. Germline assignment: CDR1 SGHVS and CDR2 FQNEAQ. The CDR3 DNA reads TGTGCCAGCAGCACCCGAAGGGGTTTGAGTAGCAATCAGCCCCAGCATTTT. It translates to CASSTRRGLSSNQPQHF.

This chain connects TRBV19 to TRBJ1-2; 8 positions match TRBD1. Germline V gene data show CDR1 as LNHDA and CDR2 as SQIVND (reference sequence). The CDR3 contains 15 residues. V lost 2 bases and J lost 2; bases outside the gene matches: 4. DNA of the CDR3: TGTGCCAGTAGTATACCGACAGGGGTGAACTATGGCTACACCTTC. The encoded protein is CASSIPTGVNYGYTF.

V usage is TRBV4-2 and J usage is TRBJ2-7; D possibly corresponds to TRBD1 (6 bases). CDR1 and CDR2 (germline): LGHNA, YNFKEQ. The CDR3 consists of 14 residues. The V end lost 1 base, the J end lost 3 bases, and 10 bases lay between the germline ends. CDR3 sequence reads: CASSQGQGLYEQYF. Written as DNA, the CDR3 is TGTGCCAGCAGCCAAGGGCAGGGGCTCTACGAGCAGTACTTC.

The chain employs TRBV3-1 (or the pseudogene TRBV3-2) and TRBJ1-5; TRBD1 might be the D (5 bases). CDR3 length equals 15 residues. Deletions cut 4 bases from V and 5 bases from J, with 15 bases between. The germline CDR1 and CDR2 sequences are LGHDT and YNNKEL (reference sequence). The CDR3 reads CASSLTGGGYQPQHF. The CDR3 coding sequence is TGTGCCAGCAGCCTTACCGGGGGGGGGTATCAGCCCCAGCATTTT.

This chain uses TRBV28 with TRBJ2-1; D may be TRBD2 (6 bases). The CDR3 length is 14 residues. CDR1 is MDHEN, CDR2 SYDVKM, per germline. The V gene lost 5 bases and the J gene lost 12 bases, with 20 bases spanning the gap. For the CDR3, the DNA is TGTGCCAGCAGTGTTTGGAGGTTCCAAGCGGGGCAGTTCTTC. Its protein is CASSVWRFQAGQFF.

This rearrangement joins TRBV28 to TRBJ2-1, with D tentatively TRBD2 (7 bases). There are 14 residues in the CDR3. Trimming shortened V by 1 base and J by 10 bases, and 14 bases separated the two germline ends. Per germline, CDR1 MDHEN and CDR2 SYDVKM. The CDR3 sequence: CASSLSGGRGEQFF. As DNA, the CDR3 is TGTGCCAGCAGTTTATCGGGGGGCCGCGGGGAGCAGTTCTTC.

The chain carries TRBV29-1 and TRBJ1-2, with D possibly matching TRBD1 (5 bases). Germline V gene sequence: CDR1 SQVTM, CDR2 ANQGSEA. The CDR3 has 12 amino acids. Deletions cut 5 bases from V and 3 bases from J, with 10 bases between. DNA of the CDR3: TGCAGCGTTCTCGACAGAGACTATGGCTACACCTTC. Residues: CSVLDRDYGYTF.

This chain uses TRBV5-1 with TRBJ2-7; the D gene is possibly TRBD1 (6 bases). The CDR3 totals 14 residues. In germline, CDR1 is SGHRS, CDR2 YFSETQ. V dropped 0 bases and J dropped 5 bases, with 12 bases sitting between them. The CDR3 DNA reads as TGCGCCAGCAGCTTGGGCCGGACAGCGGACGAGCAGTACTTC. It specifies CASSLGRTADEQYF.

The count of this clone is one. The chain uses TRBV13 and TRBJ1-5; 11 bases line up with TRBD1. Germline CDR1 is PRHDT and CDR2 is FYEKMQ (reference sequence). The CDR3 totals 15 residues. J gave up 4 bases and V 5 bases, and 4 bases lay outside the gene matches. In nucleotides, the CDR3 is TGTGCCAGCAGCAAAGGGACAGGGGGTAATCAGCCCCAGCATTTT. This codes for CASSKGTGGNQPQHF. Filled out from reference TRBV13 and TRBJ1-5, the complete variable domain reads AAGVIQSPRHLIKEKRETATLKCYPIPRHDTVYWYQQGPGQDPQFLISFYEKMQSDKGSIPDRFSAQQFSDYHSELNMSSLELGDSALYFCASSKGTGGNQPQHFGDGTRLSIL.